The 20 T cell receptor beta chains below all came from one sample that was sequenced in a study of cytomegalovirus exposure and HLA in healthy donors. It was with 60 Vbeta and 13 Jbeta primers that the PCR ran. Sequenced by immunoSEQ multiplex PCR; TCRdb stores in-frame clones only, minus some. The sample shows some 150,000 clones, about 82% of them seen only once. Sequences were obtained from PBMCs. These receptor sequences come from a woman in her thirties or forties in good health and CMV-seropositive.

The genes are TRBV15 and TRBJ2-2, with D tentatively TRBD1 (5 bases). The germline V and J ends were trimmed by 0 bases and 4 bases, with 6 bases remaining between them. The V gene's germline CDR1 is LNHNV and CDR2 YYDKDF (reference sequence). The CDR3 length is 14 residues. This CDR3 is CATSRDRATGELFF. In DNA form, the CDR3 reads TGTGCCACCAGCAGAGACAGGGCCACCGGGGAGCTGTTTTTT.

A single count supports this clone. The rearrangement joins TRBV13 to TRBJ2-5, with 7 bases identical to TRBD1. Germline V gene lookup returns CDR1 PRHDT and CDR2 FYEKMQ (reference sequence). The CDR3 sequence is 14 residues long. J lost 1 base, V lost 4 bases, and 3 bases had no gene match. CDR3 loop: CASSSDRAQETQYF. CDR3 nucleotides: TGTGCCAGCAGCTCAGACAGGGCCCAAGAGACCCAGTACTTC.

Of note for this clone: One end of the junction does not line up with germline, which may come from a read error. The rearrangement uses TRBV7-9 and TRBJ1-3; possible D gene TRBD1, 5 bases. The length of the CDR3 is 16 residues. Germline values: CDR1 SEHNR, CDR2 FQNEAQ (reference sequence). CDR3 in amino acids: CSSSPSGGTSGNTIYF. CDR3 bases: TGTTCCAGCAGCCCCTCGGGGGGGACCTCTGGAAACACCATATATTTT.

J is TRBJ2-1 and V is TRBV30, with TRBD2 matching 8 bases. This CDR3 is built from 13 residues. Germline CDR1 GTSNPN, CDR2 SVGIG (reference sequence). J lost 6 bases, V lost 7 bases, and 8 bases had no gene match. The chain's CDR3 is CASSGLGTNEQFF. The CDR3 nucleotides are TGTGCCTCGTCGGGACTAGGGACCAATGAGCAGTTCTTC.

The chain carries TRBV5-1 and TRBJ2-1; D is undetermined. Trimming pared 2 bases from V and 6 bases from J, leaving 15 bases between. Germline V lookup: CDR1 SGHRS, CDR2 YFSETQ. The CDR3 sequence is 15 residues long. CDR3 amino acids: CASSLTTLDLNEQFF. CDR3 sequence (DNA): TGCGCCAGCAGCTTAACTACCTTAGATCTCAATGAGCAGTTCTTC. Looking up the rest from reference TRBV5-1 and TRBJ2-1 gives the full variable domain: KAGVTQTPRYLIKTRGQQVTLSCSPISGHRSVSWYQQTPGQGLQFLFEYFSETQRNKGNFPGRFSGRQFSNSRSEMNVSTLELGDSALYLCASSLTTLDLNEQFFGPGTRLTVL.

This chain connects TRBV6-5 to TRBJ1-2, with a tentative D call TRBD1 (6 bases). CDR1 MNHEY and CDR2 SVGAGI come from the germline V gene. Between the trimmed V and J ends, which lost 4 bases and 3 bases, there was a span of 12 bases. The CDR3 runs 14 residues. This CDR3 reads CASSLADRDYGYTF. The CDR3 DNA reads TGTGCCAGCAGTTTGGCGGACAGAGACTATGGCTACACCTTC.

The chain links TRBV7-9 to TRBJ2-5; D uncertain. The CDR3 extends over 14 amino acids. Germline V CDR1 and CDR2: SEHNR, FQNEAQ (reference sequence). Between the trimmed V and J ends, which lost 5 bases and 2 bases, there was a span of 12 bases. For the CDR3, the DNA is TGTGCCAGCAGCCACCAGGTGCCACAAGAGACCCAGTACTTC. This encodes CASSHQVPQETQYF.

The V and J genes are TRBV29-1 and TRBJ2-3, with D possibly TRBD2 on 5 matching bases. Looked up from germline, CDR1 is SQVTM and CDR2 is ANQGSEA. V lost 4 bases and J 2 bases, leaving 13 bases between the germline ends. This CDR3 contains 14 residues. The CDR3 region is CSVGSGIDTDTQYF. The CDR3 DNA is TGCAGCGTTGGGTCCGGGATCGACACAGATACGCAGTATTTT.

This sequence joins TRBV7-2 and TRBJ2-7; D is perhaps TRBD1 (6 bases). Germline V gene data show CDR1 as SGHTA and CDR2 as FQGNSA. Trimming pared 4 bases from V and 6 bases from J, leaving 13 bases between. The length of the CDR3 is 13 residues. The DNA of the CDR3 is TGTGCCAGCAGCTCCGCACAGGGTAGCGAGCAGTACTTC. This gives the protein CASSSAQGSEQYF.

The chain carries TRBV4-1 and TRBJ1-5, with D possibly matching TRBD1 (6 bases). Trimming removed 0 bases at V and 5 bases at J, with 14 bases between. The CDR3 has 16 residues. The germline gives CDR1 MGHRA, CDR2 YSYEKL. This CDR3 reads CASSQDPGVAYQPQHF. CDR3 nucleotides: TGCGCCAGCAGCCAAGATCCAGGGGTGGCATATCAGCCCCAGCATTTT.

As regards this clone: A junction end diverges from the germline sequence, so it may reflect a read error. The same CDR3 can be traced to other DNA sequences in this sample. CDR3 coding DNA: TGTGCCAGCAGTGAAGGGACAGGCTCTGGAAACACCATATACTTT. It encodes CASSEGTGSGNTIYF. The chain links TRBV2 to TRBJ1-3; 7 bases map to TRBD1. The CDR3 is 15 residues long. Germline CDR1 reads SNHLY; CDR2 reads FYNNEI.

The J gene is TRBJ2-5, the V gene TRBV6-5, with a possible D match to TRBD1 (6 bases). This CDR3 has 13 residues. The germline CDR1 and CDR2 sequences are MNHEY and SVGAGI. V was pared by 5 bases and J by 5 bases, with 12 bases between. The CDR3 spells CASSIPGVETQYF. CDR3 in DNA: TGTGCCAGCAGTATCCCAGGGGTGGAGACCCAGTACTTC.

This chain links TRBV30 with TRBJ1-1; 7 nucleotides line up with TRBD1. The ends lost 0 bases at V and 4 bases at J; junction bases unmatched: 2. The CDR3 is 13 residues long. Germline V gene data show CDR1 as GTSNPN and CDR2 as SVGIG (reference sequence). The CDR3 coding sequence is TGTGCCTGGAGTGTACAGGGGTTCACTGAAGCTTTCTTT. It specifies CAWSVQGFTEAFF.

The V gene is TRBV27, the J gene TRBJ2-3; 12 nucleotides agree with TRBD2. Per germline, CDR1 MNHEY and CDR2 SMNVEV (reference sequence). The CDR3 runs 16 residues. V lost 0 bases and J lost 5; bases outside the gene matches: 3. The CDR3 reads CASSLSLAGGLDTQYF. The CDR3 nucleotides read TGTGCCAGCAGTTTATCACTAGCGGGAGGATTAGATACGCAGTATTTT.

The chain recombines TRBV5-1 with TRBJ2-1; 7 bases agree with TRBD1. The trim removed 1 base at V and 9 bases at J, leaving 4 bases unmatched. Germline-derived CDR1 and CDR2 are SGHRS and YFSETQ. The CDR3 loop spans 13 amino acids. CDR3 DNA sequence: TGCGCCAGCAGCTTGACAGGGGACACTGAGCAGTTCTTC. Its protein is CASSLTGDTEQFF.

The chain carries TRBV19 and TRBJ2-1; 7 nucleotides align to TRBD1. Per germline, CDR1 LNHDA and CDR2 SQIVND (reference sequence). This CDR3 is 17 amino acids long. V was clipped by 3 bases and J by 0 bases; unmatched bases: 8. DNA of the CDR3: TGTGCCAGTAGTATTAGGACAGGCTCCCGCTCCTACAATGAGCAGTTCTTC. Its protein is CASSIRTGSRSYNEQFF.

V and J are TRBV6-5 and TRBJ2-7; perhaps TRBD1 as D (5 bases). Germline CDR1 is MNHEY and CDR2 is SVGAGI. The CDR3 consists of 14 residues. Trimming took 5 bases from V and 0 from J, leaving 11 bases between them. CDR3 nucleotide sequence: TGTGCCAGCAGTGAAGGCCAGGGCTCCTACGAGCAGTACTTC. Residues: CASSEGQGSYEQYF.

This chain links TRBV7-9 with TRBJ1-4, with TRBD1 as a possible D gene (5 bases). In germline, CDR1 is SEHNR, CDR2 FQNEAQ (reference sequence). Trimming removed 8 bases at V and 8 bases at J, with 12 bases between. The CDR3 runs 12 residues. CDR3 DNA: TGTGCCAGCGCGAAGGGGAGGGAAAAACTGTTTTTT. Encoded protein: CASAKGREKLFF.

CDR3 bases: TGCGCCAGCAGCGCTTCAGGGACTAGCGGGTTAAGGACCCAGTACTTC. Its translation is CASSASGTSGLRTQYF. The chain is built from TRBV5-1 and TRBJ2-5; 12 nucleotides match TRBD2. The ends lost 4 bases at V and 7 bases at J; junction bases unmatched: 11. This CDR3 contains 16 residues. From germline, CDR1 is SGHRS and CDR2 YFSETQ.

This chain joins TRBV5-1 and TRBJ2-1; 9 nucleotides match TRBD2. This CDR3 contains 16 residues. Germline trimming cut 3 bases from V and 6 bases from J; bases unmatched to any gene: 10. Germline CDR1 SGHRS, CDR2 YFSETQ. The CDR3 loop is CASSSPSSTSGNEQFF. As DNA, the CDR3 is TGCGCCAGCAGCTCTCCTTCTTCGACTAGCGGCAATGAGCAGTTCTTC.